This entry lists 21 T cell receptor beta chains sequenced from one sample in a study of T cells in Graves' hyperthyroidism and ophthalmopathy. TCR beta CDR3 region amplification was performed from RNA transcripts. The study used the HTBI primer set for a first-round RT-PCR of the TCR CDR3. TCRdb redid the calling of the multiplex PCR reads with MiXCR, one entry per CDR3 protein. The sample has about 400,000 distinct CDR3 sequences, 15% to 19% seen once. The sample consisted of blood. Receptors were obtained from a young woman with Graves' hyperthyroidism.

This clonotype was counted at least ten times. This chain connects TRBV20-1 to TRBJ2-7, with TRBD2 identical over 7 bases. CDR1 is DFQATT, CDR2 SNEGSKA, per germline (reference sequence). V shed 5 bases and J 4 bases; nucleotides not matched to a gene: 14. The length of the CDR3 is 15 residues. CDR3 sequence: CSADAGTTRTYEQYF. The CDR3 DNA follows: TGCAGTGCTGATGCCGGGACTACCCGAACTTACGAGCAGTACTTC.

In its sample, this clonotype was seen a few times. The rearrangement joins TRBV7-9 to TRBJ1-4, with a tentative D call TRBD1 (5 bases). Germline lookup yields CDR1 SEHNR and CDR2 FQNEAQ (reference sequence). V dropped 4 bases and J dropped 8 bases, with 23 bases sitting between them. The CDR3 is made up of 17 amino acids. CDR3 DNA: TGTGCCAGCAGCTCGCCTCCTGGCCAGGGATTGAGGGAAAAACTGTTTTTT. It yields the protein CASSSPPGQGLREKLFF.

This clonotype was counted many times. The chain has TRBV30 and TRBJ1-5; D gene unclear. The V gene's germline CDR1 is GTSNPN and CDR2 SVGIG (reference sequence). V lost 2 bases and J lost 4, with 6 bases in between. The CDR3 spans 12 residues. Here the CDR3 reads CAWSPPNQPQHF. The CDR3 DNA follows: TGTGCCTGGAGTCCCCCGAATCAGCCCCAGCATTTT.

This clonotype was seen more than once but under ten times. One base away lies a much larger clone, so this may be a sequencing read error. The rearrangement links TRBV20-1 to TRBJ2-7; unclear D gene. Germline assignment: CDR1 DFQATT and CDR2 SNEGSKA (reference sequence). The CDR3 runs 15 residues. The germline V and J ends were trimmed by 3 bases and 1 base, with 16 bases remaining between them. In DNA, the CDR3 is TGCAGTGCTAGCTCTCCACGGGTCGGTTCCTACGAGCAGTACTTC. This sequence encodes CSASSPRVGSYEQYF.

This clonotype has a count of ten or more. This chain links TRBV20-1 with TRBJ2-7; the D call may be TRBD1 or TRBD2 (5 bases each). The germline V and J ends were trimmed by 1 base and 4 bases, with 14 bases remaining between them. Germline values: CDR1 DFQATT, CDR2 SNEGSKA (reference sequence). The CDR3 runs 14 residues. In nucleotides, the CDR3 is TGCAGTGCTAGAGGTGGGGGTTCTGGGTACGAGCAGTACTTC. It yields the protein CSARGGGSGYEQYF.

This clonotype was counted at least ten times. The rearrangement links TRBV6-5 to TRBJ2-2; D is possibly TRBD2 (6 bases). Trimming removed 2 bases from V and 6 bases from J, with 16 bases in between. Germline CDR1 reads MNHEY; CDR2 reads SVGAGI. The CDR3 consists of 16 residues. For the CDR3, the DNA is TGTGCCAGCAGTTACGGGGCTAGGTGGGGGGCCGGGGAGCTGTTTTTT. Amino acid sequence: CASSYGARWGAGELFF.

This clonotype was recorded at least ten times. The genes are TRBV27 and TRBJ1-1, with D uncertain. Looked up from germline, CDR1 is MNHEY and CDR2 is SMNVEV (reference sequence). Trimming pared 6 bases from V and 0 bases from J, leaving 8 bases between. This CDR3 has 13 residues. The CDR3 protein is CASSLRMNTEAFF. CDR3 DNA sequence: TGTGCCAGCAGCTTAAGGATGAACACTGAAGCTTTCTTT.

This clonotype appeared once. A read error is possible here, since a much larger clone lies one base away. V gene TRBV7-8 combines with J gene TRBJ2-1; no reliable D call. The CDR3 is 14 residues long. Germline V CDR1 and CDR2: SGHVS, FQNEAQ. This CDR3 is CASSLAPVDNGQFF. The CDR3 nucleotides read TGTGCCAGCAGCTTAGCCCCCGTCGACAATGGGCAGTTCTTC.

This clonotype was recorded at least ten times. The J gene is TRBJ1-2, the V gene TRBV6-1; D is perhaps TRBD1 (6 bases). The V end lost 3 bases, the J end lost 8 bases, and 19 bases lay between the germline ends. The CDR3 covers 15 residues. Germline CDR1 is MNHNS and CDR2 is SASEGT. CDR3 amino acids: CASSDSMGGVGGYTF. The CDR3, as DNA: TGTGCCAGCAGTGACTCAATGGGGGGCGTAGGAGGCTACACCTTC.

This rearrangement joins TRBV27 to TRBJ2-2, with D possibly matching TRBD2 (6 bases). Between the trimmed V and J ends, which lost 6 bases and 1 base, there was a span of 12 bases. The V gene's germline CDR1 is MNHEY and CDR2 SMNVEV (reference sequence). There are 15 residues in the CDR3. CDR3 DNA: TGTGCCAGCAGACGCAGCGGGCAGAACACCGGGGAGCTGTTTTTT. Translated: CASRRSGQNTGELFF.

Many counts were recorded for this clonotype. This chain uses TRBV7-9 with TRBJ2-6, with 8 nucleotides matching TRBD1. With V trimmed by 5 bases and J by 0 bases, 12 bases remained unmatched. Germline CDR1 and CDR2: SEHNR and FQNEAQ (reference sequence). This CDR3 contains 19 residues. CDR3 DNA: TGTGCCAGCAGCCCGAGAGTGGGGACAGGACCCTCTGGGGCCAACGTCCTGACTTTC. Translating it yields CASSPRVGTGPSGANVLTF.

The sample holds many counts of this clonotype. The V and J genes are TRBV11-3 and TRBJ2-1; 12 nucleotides line up with TRBD2. This CDR3 has 19 amino acids. CDR1 is SGHNT and CDR2 is YENEEA in the germline V gene. Trimming at V came to 1 base and at J to 4 bases, leaving 11 bases not matched to a gene. The CDR3 nucleotides read TGTGCCAGCAGCTTAGGGTTCGCGACTAGCGGGAGCCCTTACAATGAGCAGTTCTTC. It translates to CASSLGFATSGSPYNEQFF.

For this clonotype: A much larger clone differs by one base, so this may be a read error. CDR3 residues: CASRRASSGNTTYF. CDR3 DNA: TGTGCCAGCAGGAGGGCTAGCTCTGGAAACACCACATATTTT. This chain uses TRBV12-3 or TRBV12-4 with TRBJ1-3; D is ambiguous. There are 14 residues in the CDR3.

This clonotype was recorded at least ten times. The V and J genes are TRBV28 and TRBJ2-1, with TRBD2 matching over 12 bases. Germline V gene lookup returns CDR1 MDHEN and CDR2 SYDVKM. J was trimmed by 4 bases and V by 5 bases; bases with no gene match: 3. This CDR3 region has 15 residues. CDR3 in DNA: TGTGCCAGCAGTGTCACTAGCGGGGGGTACAATGAGCAGTTCTTC. This codes for CASSVTSGGYNEQFF.

This chain links TRBV19 with TRBJ1-5; D call uncertain. This CDR3 contains 14 residues. CDR1 is LNHDA, CDR2 SQIVND, per germline (reference sequence). V was trimmed by 1 base and J by 6 bases, leaving 10 bases between them. The CDR3 loop is CASSIGGLGQPQHF. In DNA form, the CDR3 reads TGTGCCAGTAGTATAGGAGGGCTTGGTCAGCCCCAGCATTTT.

This clonotype was observed at least ten times. The chain is built from TRBV3-1 and TRBJ2-7; the D is unclear. This CDR3 comprises 12 residues. The germline V and J ends were trimmed by 0 bases and 3 bases, with 3 bases remaining between them. Germline-derived CDR1 and CDR2 are LGHDT and YNNKEL (reference sequence). The CDR3 sequence: CASSQDLYEQYF. In DNA form, the CDR3 reads TGTGCCAGCAGCCAAGACCTCTACGAGCAGTACTTC.

This clonotype was detected ten times or more. This chain connects TRBV2 to TRBJ2-7; TRBD2 aligns across 9 bases. Germline CDR1 is SNHLY and CDR2 is FYNNEI. Trimming took 5 bases from V and 3 from J; bases not matched to a gene: 11. CDR3 length: 16 amino acids. CDR3 amino acids: CASSQLAGVLNYEQYF. CDR3 coding DNA: TGTGCCAGCAGTCAACTAGCGGGCGTGTTGAACTACGAGCAGTACTTC.

The CDR3 DNA follows: TGTGCCAGCAGCTTGATCTTGGGGGCGAGCACTGAAGCTTTCTTT. It codes for CASSLILGASTEAFF. The chain is built from TRBV5-4 and TRBJ1-1; possibly TRBD1 for D (6 bases). Trimming cost V 1 base and J 4 bases, with 14 bases left between them. CDR1 is SGHNT, CDR2 YYREEE, per germline (reference sequence). CDR3 size: 15 residues.

Comments on this clonotype: This CDR3 fails to terminate in the conserved phenylalanine or tryptophan, so it likely reflects a read error. The chain joins TRBV19 to TRBJ1-4, with 7 bases that match TRBD1. The ends lost 3 bases at V and 0 bases at J; junction bases unmatched: 4. The germline V gene encodes CDR1 LNHDA and CDR2 SQIVND (reference sequence). CDR3 length equals 16 residues. For the CDR3, the DNA is TGTGCCAGTAGTATGTGGGACAGAGCAACTAATGAAAAACTGTTTTCT. Protein: CASSMWDRATNEKLFS.

The V and J genes are TRBV20-1 and TRBJ2-3; 9 bases fit TRBD2. The length of the CDR3 is 15 residues. Unmatched junction bases numbered 9, after V lost 6 bases and J lost 2 bases. In germline, CDR1 is DFQATT, CDR2 SNEGSKA (reference sequence). The CDR3 coding sequence is TGCAGTGCAACGCGACTAGCGGATTTCACAGATACGCAGTATTTT. This sequence encodes CSATRLADFTDTQYF.

Only a few counts were recorded for this clonotype. J is TRBJ2-3 and V is TRBV5-8; D could derive from TRBD1 or TRBD2 (6 bases each). The CDR3 spans 15 residues. V lost 2 bases and J lost 5, with 15 bases in between. In germline, CDR1 is SGHTS, CDR2 YDEGEE. The CDR3 is CASSFWGAGEDTQYF. CDR3 DNA: TGTGCCAGCAGCTTCTGGGGGGCCGGAGAAGATACGCAGTATTTT.